This record looks at one T cell receptor (beta chain) sequence and its context. Only one count was recorded for this clone. It lacks a known antigen. Qualities for individual bases were not recorded, and no much larger clone is one base off. The entry originates in a study of cytomegalovirus exposure and HLA in healthy donors (dated by TCRdb to the late 2010s). General notes on the study: In an earlier analysis of several hundred of the donors, approximately 300 Gb of sequence data and about 110 million unique TCR beta sequences from about 190 million T cells were reported. Donor age, sex, ethnicity and CMV serostatus were compiled alongside the repertoire data. Typing coverage differed by locus: A, B, C, DRB1 and DQB1 were typed in roughly 620-630 donors, DQA1 in about 560, DPA1 in 600 to 610, and DPB1 in just under 490. The study used immunosequencing to profile the T cell repertoires of under 700 subjects and linked those repertoires to cytomegalovirus serostatus. In an earlier analysis of a few hundred of the donors, high-throughput TCR beta sequencing was used to judge whether each TCR beta V gene segment behaved as functional or pseudogenic. All discovery cohort repertoires had been generated on a single sequencing platform. In the later analysis, no new phenotypic data were used to find candidate immune exposures; instead, reliance was placed on TCR beta sequences and their occurrence across donors. In a later genetic analysis, genome-wide SNP genotypes for about 65% of the 666 donors were used, and that subset was treated as a discovery cohort. The study was designed to test whether signatures of past pathogen exposure could be identified by cataloging public T cell receptors. Across about 380 genotyped donors of the cohort, an average of approximately 200,000 unique TCR beta nucleotide sequences per donor were sequenced, and roughly 17% of those sequences were non-productive. In a later analysis, previously published TCR beta repertoires from hundreds of donors were re-analyzed and high-resolution HLA genotyping was added so that TCR occurrence patterns could be studied. Because of strong linkage in the cohort, 4 to 6 DR-DQ haplotypes were treated as single units for association and clustering. Of the roughly 400 genotyped donors, approximately 83% fell in the genetic ancestry cluster associated with self-reported Caucasian donors. About 320 gigabases of sequencing data and 80 million or so unique TCR sequences were included in an early release covering around 600 HLA-typed donors. Along with the roughly 670-subject first cohort, a separate validation cohort of around 120 different subjects was used. Class I and class II HLA loci were covered by the typing at four-digit resolution. To predict cytomegalovirus infection status, the study brought together high-throughput TCR immunosequencing, statistical association of individual TCRs with disease status, and machine learning.

The CDR3 measures 15 amino acids from cysteine to phenylalanine. Left in the record is the CDR3 DNA by itself, 45 bases read in frame from the first base. CDR1 and CDR2, per the germline V gene, are SGHDT and YYEEEE. Germline trimming amounts to 5 bases on V and 8 bases on J, with 11 as the count of junction bases outside the gene matches. The cohort consisted of approximately 690 healthy bone marrow donors. At the time of sampling, all cohort members were nominally healthy, though unrecorded immune exposures were likely present. The donor tested CMV seronegative and was one of the 352 seronegative cohort members. Each donor provided a peripheral blood sample, and peripheral blood mononuclear cells were used for TCR beta sequencing. The Qiagen DNeasy Blood Extraction Kit was used to extract genomic DNA from the blood cell samples. Receptors were amplified or captured by the immunoSEQ multiplex PCR assay. A mixture of 60 forward primers for TCR Vbeta segments and 13 reverse primers for TCR Jbeta segments was used in the multiplex PCR. A multiplex PCR assay on genomic DNA amplified the CDR3 region of rearranged TCR beta genes. The amplified TCR beta libraries were sequenced on the Illumina HiSeq System as 87-base-pair reads. The original pipeline was this. A later analysis tallied some 79 million unique TCR beta chains across the 666 repertoires, and about 10 million of those chains were shared by two or more donors. Raw reads were error-corrected and collapsed into unique sequences with a nearest-neighbor algorithm that merged closely related sequences to remove PCR and sequencing errors. Alignment of CDR3 sequences to IMGT reference sequences was used to assign V, D and J gene segments. Each retained sequence needed at least a six-nucleotide match to both a V gene segment and a J gene segment. A rearrangement was called productive if the CDR3 had no stop codons and remained in frame with V and J, and every other rearrangement was called non-productive. CDR3 was defined according to IMGT convention as the region running from the second conserved V-encoded cysteine to the conserved J-encoded phenylalanine. The earlier analysis of about 640 of the donors excluded any sequence lacking an unambiguous match to a single V gene segment. In an earlier analysis of some 590 of the donors, a V segment was called functional when productive rearrangements were above 56.7%, and segregating when the standard deviation between donors exceeded 5%. A statistical classification framework was built to diagnose cytomegalovirus status from the catalog of TCR beta chain sequences. In a later analysis, V and J genes were assigned by comparing TCR nucleotide sequences against IMGT/GENE-DB human TR gene sequences. In a later analysis, CDR3 sequences and most-parsimonious VDJ recombination scenarios were assigned using the TCRdist pipeline. In a later analysis, each TCR beta chain was defined by its CDR3 amino acid sequence together with its V-gene family, and reads lacking a unique V-gene family were excluded. As a way to deal with suspected cross-contamination and a sequencing artifact, a later analysis dropped 450 to 700 nucleotide sequences that were highly shared and had low generation probability. For each public chain, a later analysis derived a clonal expansion index from normalized ranks of inferred template counts within each repertoire. In a later analysis, generation probabilities were computed with a VDJ recombination model fitted to out-of-frame rearrangements, and the resulting probabilities were checked against IGoR. In a later analysis, TCR-TCR, TCR-HLA and TCR-CMV co-occurrence was scored with hypergeometric tests, and a repertoire-size bias correction was applied to TCR pairs. In a later analysis, false discovery rates were estimated by permuting HLA or CMV assignments 20 times. In a later analysis, co-occurring TCRs were grouped using DBSCAN, and TCRdist sequence similarity was added for clustering within HLA-allele-positive subsets. Repertoires with fewer than 30,000 or more than 120,000 public chains were left out of co-occurrence clustering, as were five repertoires with anomalous nucleotide sharing. Entries here come from immuneACCESS through TCRdb and include only in-frame sequences with V and J called. Some clones fail to appear in such tables; in the studies checked, an unresolved V gene covers under half of the shortfall, and the cause of the remainder is unknown. The V and J calls and clone size are taken from that table; D and trimming were inferred from the DNA. Counted in this sample were over 150,000 clones; approximately 72% of them appeared once. The ten most abundant clones make up 1.1% to 1.5% of the sample.

Points the paper makes about the study in general: A later genetic analysis associated a missense DCLRE1C variant with V-gene and J-gene trimming of TCR beta chains, and an independent cohort replicated the association. Presence/absence analyses assumed roughly uniform sequencing depth across donors, an assumption that may not hold. A later analysis reported that several top co-occurrence clusters appeared linked to parvovirus B19, influenza, CMV and Epstein-Barr virus. In a later analysis, 16,951 TCR beta sequences were associated with specific HLA alleles at a false discovery rate of 0.05. In both the original and validation cohorts, the classifier was reported to diagnose cytomegalovirus status with high specificity and sensitivity. A further reported finding was that TCR beta sequences accurately predicted the HLA-A and HLA-B alleles for most subjects in the first cohort. Most CMV-associated TCR beta chains appeared to be HLA-restricted in a later analysis, and the HLA associations seemed to be driven largely by CMV exposure. In vitro tests confirmed that a few of the cytomegalovirus-associated TCR beta chains recognize cytomegalovirus antigens. It was suggested by the authors that the approach could potentially be generalized to other disease states and immunological phenotypes. In a later analysis, the rate of TCR association differed among HLA loci, with DRB1 alleles having the most associated TCRs and HLA-C alleles having the fewest. Compared with the 666-donor mean, donors in an Asian-associated ancestry cluster had fewer N-insertions in productive TCRs, according to a later genetic analysis. Because some donors lacked HLA typing at each locus, the association tests relied only on the typed subset. Because counts were too low, under 20 rarely observed V segments, including chromosome 9 orphons, were left out of the earlier analysis of some 600 of the donors. The sequencing pipeline was judged likely to have produced a cluster of highly shared sequence variants as a technical artifact. A later analysis found that HLA-associated TCR beta chains were more clonally expanded and had lower generation probabilities than equally common non-associated chains. In an earlier analysis of several hundred of the donors, most TCR beta V segments were observed in productive rearrangements about 87% or about 30% of the time, broadly matching IMGT annotations. Correlated functional status among segregating V segments might be attributable to linkage disequilibrium, but an unknown experimental factor could not be ruled out. The 87-base-pair reads could not distinguish some IMGT-functional V segments, including TRBV6-2 and TRBV6-3, so those segments were excluded. While some public TCRs were present in many individuals, most TCR sequences turned up only very rarely across donors. In this cohort, only TCR beta chains were sequenced, and detectable features were limited by the absence of alpha or paired-chain data. The study listed approximately 150 TCR beta chains as associated with cytomegalovirus. The only immune exposure information available for the cohort was CMV serostatus. When HLA alleles, especially DR and DQ, strongly co-occurred, attributing TCR associations to individual alleles was difficult.

Recombination connected TRBV5-6 to TRBJ1-4, with TRBD1 identical over 8 junction bases. This TCR derives from a man aged 45-60 years in good health and CMV-seronegative. Sequenced material: PBMCs. The nucleotides read TGTGCCAGCAGTTCCTACAGGGGGAAGGGGGAAAAACTGTTTTTT. Translated, it reads CASSSYRGKGEKLFF.